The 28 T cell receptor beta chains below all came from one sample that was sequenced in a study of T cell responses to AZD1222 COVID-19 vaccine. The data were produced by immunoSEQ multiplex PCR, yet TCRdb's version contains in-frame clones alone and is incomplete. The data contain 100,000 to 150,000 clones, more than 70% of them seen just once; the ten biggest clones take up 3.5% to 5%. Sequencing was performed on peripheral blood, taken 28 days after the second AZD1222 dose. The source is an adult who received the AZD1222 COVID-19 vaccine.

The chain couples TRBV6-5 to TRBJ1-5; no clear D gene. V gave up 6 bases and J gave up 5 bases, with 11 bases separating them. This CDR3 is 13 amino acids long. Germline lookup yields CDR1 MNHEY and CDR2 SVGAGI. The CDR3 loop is CASRALPDQPQHF. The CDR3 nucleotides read TGTGCCAGCAGGGCCCTCCCTGATCAGCCCCAGCATTTT.

This chain's CDR3 is CASSQGWGEAFF. For the CDR3, the DNA is TGTGCCAGCAGCCAAGGGTGGGGAGAAGCTTTCTTT. The chain carries TRBV3-1 (or the pseudogene TRBV3-2) and TRBJ1-1, with D hard to call. This CDR3 spans 12 amino acids. V lost 1 base, J lost 8 bases, and 8 bases lay in between. Germline CDR1 reads LGHDT; CDR2 reads YNNKEL (reference sequence).

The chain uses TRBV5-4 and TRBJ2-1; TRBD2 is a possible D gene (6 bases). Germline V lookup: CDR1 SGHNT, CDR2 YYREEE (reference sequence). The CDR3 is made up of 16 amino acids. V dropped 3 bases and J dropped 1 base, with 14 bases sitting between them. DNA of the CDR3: TGTGCCAGCAGCTCAGGGACTCGCGCTTCCTACAATGAGCAGTTCTTC. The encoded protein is CASSSGTRASYNEQFF.

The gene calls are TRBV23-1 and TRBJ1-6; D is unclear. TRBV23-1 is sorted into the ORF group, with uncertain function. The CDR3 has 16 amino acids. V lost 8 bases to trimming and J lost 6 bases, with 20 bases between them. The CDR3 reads CASSPGEGVGNSPLHF. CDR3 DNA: TGCGCCAGCTCTCCAGGTGAGGGAGTGGGTAATTCACCCCTCCACTTT.

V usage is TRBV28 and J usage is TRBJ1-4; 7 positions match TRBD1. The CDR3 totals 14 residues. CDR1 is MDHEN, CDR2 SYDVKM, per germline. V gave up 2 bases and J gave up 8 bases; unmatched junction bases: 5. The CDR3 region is CASSLGGQIEKLFF. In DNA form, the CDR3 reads TGTGCCAGCAGTTTAGGGGGACAGATAGAAAAACTGTTTTTT. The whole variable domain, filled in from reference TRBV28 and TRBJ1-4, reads DVKVTQSSRYLVKRTGEKVFLECVQDMDHENMFWYRQDPGLGLRLIYFSYDVKMKEKGDIPEGYSVSREKKERFSLILESASTNQTSMYLCASSLGGQIEKLFFGSGTQLSVL.

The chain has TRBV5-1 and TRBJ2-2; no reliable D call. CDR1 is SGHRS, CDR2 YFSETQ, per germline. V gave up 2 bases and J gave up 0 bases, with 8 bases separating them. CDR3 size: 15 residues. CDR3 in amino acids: CASSLKFANTGELFF. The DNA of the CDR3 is TGCGCCAGCAGCTTAAAGTTCGCGAACACCGGGGAGCTGTTTTTT.

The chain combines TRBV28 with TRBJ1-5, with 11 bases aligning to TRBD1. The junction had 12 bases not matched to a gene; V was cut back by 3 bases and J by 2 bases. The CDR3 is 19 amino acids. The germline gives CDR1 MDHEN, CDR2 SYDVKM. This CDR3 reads CASSFWVDRGLVGNQPQHF. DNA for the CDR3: TGTGCCAGCAGTTTTTGGGTGGACAGGGGGCTAGTGGGCAATCAGCCCCAGCATTTT.

The CDR3 DNA reads as TGTGCCAGCAGCCAACAAGCGGGGGGGTACAATGAGCAGTTCTTC. It translates to CASSQQAGGYNEQFF. V is TRBV3-1 (or the pseudogene TRBV3-2) and J is TRBJ2-1, with 10 bases that match TRBD2. The V gene's germline CDR1 is LGHDT and CDR2 YNNKEL (reference sequence). With V trimmed by 2 bases and J by 4 bases, 2 bases remained unmatched. There are 15 residues in the CDR3.

The CDR3 DNA follows: TGTGCCAGATCGTATGGCGGGTCTGATTCTGAGCAGTTCTTC. Translation gives CARSYGGSDSEQFF. This chain links TRBV30 with TRBJ2-1; TRBD2 might be the D (5 bases). The V gene lost 8 bases and the J gene lost 9 bases, with 23 bases spanning the gap. This CDR3 spans 14 amino acids. Looked up from germline, CDR1 is GTSNPN and CDR2 is SVGIG (reference sequence).

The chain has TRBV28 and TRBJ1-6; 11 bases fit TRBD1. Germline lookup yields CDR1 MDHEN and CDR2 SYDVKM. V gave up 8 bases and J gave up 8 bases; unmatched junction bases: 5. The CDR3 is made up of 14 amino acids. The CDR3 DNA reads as TGTGCCAGCTCCCCGGGACAGGGGGATTCACCCCTCCACTTT. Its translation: CASSPGQGDSPLHF. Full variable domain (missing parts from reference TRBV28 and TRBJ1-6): DVKVTQSSRYLVKRTGEKVFLECVQDMDHENMFWYRQDPGLGLRLIYFSYDVKMKEKGDIPEGYSVSREKKERFSLILESASTNQTSMYLCASSPGQGDSPLHFGNGTRLTVT.

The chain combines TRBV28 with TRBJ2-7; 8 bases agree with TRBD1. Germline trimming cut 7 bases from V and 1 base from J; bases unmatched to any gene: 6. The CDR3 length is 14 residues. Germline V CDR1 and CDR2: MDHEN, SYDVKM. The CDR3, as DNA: TGTGCCAGCATCACAGGGGGATCATCCTACGAGCAGTACTTC. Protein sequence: CASITGGSSYEQYF.

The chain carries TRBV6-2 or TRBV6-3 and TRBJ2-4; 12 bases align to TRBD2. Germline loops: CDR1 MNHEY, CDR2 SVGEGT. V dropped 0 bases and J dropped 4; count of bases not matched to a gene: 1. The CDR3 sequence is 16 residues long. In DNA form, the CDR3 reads TGTGCCAGCAGTTACTCGACTAGCGGGGGAAAAAACATTCAGTACTTC. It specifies CASSYSTSGGKNIQYF.

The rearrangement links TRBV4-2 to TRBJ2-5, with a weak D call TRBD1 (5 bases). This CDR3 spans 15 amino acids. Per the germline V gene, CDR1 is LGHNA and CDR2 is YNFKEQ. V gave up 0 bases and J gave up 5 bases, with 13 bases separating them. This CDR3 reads CASSQEITGEETQYF. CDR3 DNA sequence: TGTGCCAGCAGCCAAGAAATAACAGGAGAGGAGACCCAGTACTTC.

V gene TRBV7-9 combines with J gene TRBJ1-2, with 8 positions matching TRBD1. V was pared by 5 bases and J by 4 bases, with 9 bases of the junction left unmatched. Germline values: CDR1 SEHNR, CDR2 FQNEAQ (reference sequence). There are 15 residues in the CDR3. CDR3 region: CASSELDRVTYGYTF. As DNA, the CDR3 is TGTGCCAGCAGCGAATTGGACAGGGTAACCTATGGCTACACCTTC.

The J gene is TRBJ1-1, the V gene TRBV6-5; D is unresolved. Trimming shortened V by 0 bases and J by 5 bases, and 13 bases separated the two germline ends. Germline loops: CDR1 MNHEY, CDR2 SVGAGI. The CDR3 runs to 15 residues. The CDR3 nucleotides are TGTGCCAGCAGTTACTCTCGGGGTGGGAGAACTGAAGCTTTCTTT. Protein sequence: CASSYSRGGRTEAFF.

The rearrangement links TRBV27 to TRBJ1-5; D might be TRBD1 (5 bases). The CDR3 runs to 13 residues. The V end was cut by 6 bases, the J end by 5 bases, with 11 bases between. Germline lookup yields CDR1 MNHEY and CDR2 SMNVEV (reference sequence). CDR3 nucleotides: TGTGCCAGCAGACTGACAGCTTATCAGCCCCAGCATTTT. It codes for CASRLTAYQPQHF.

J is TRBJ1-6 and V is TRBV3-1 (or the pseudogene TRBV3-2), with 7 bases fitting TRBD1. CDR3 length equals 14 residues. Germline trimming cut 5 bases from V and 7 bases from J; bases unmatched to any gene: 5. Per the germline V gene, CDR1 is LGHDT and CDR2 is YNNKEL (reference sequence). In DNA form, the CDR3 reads TGTGCCAGCAGCGCGAACAGGGGAAATTCACCCCTCCACTTT. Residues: CASSANRGNSPLHF.

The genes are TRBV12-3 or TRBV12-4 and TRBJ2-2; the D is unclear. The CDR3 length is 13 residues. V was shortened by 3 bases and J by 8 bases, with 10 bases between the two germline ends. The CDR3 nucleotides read TGTGCCAGCAGTTTTATGGGGTCTGGGGAGCTGTTTTTT. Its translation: CASSFMGSGELFF.

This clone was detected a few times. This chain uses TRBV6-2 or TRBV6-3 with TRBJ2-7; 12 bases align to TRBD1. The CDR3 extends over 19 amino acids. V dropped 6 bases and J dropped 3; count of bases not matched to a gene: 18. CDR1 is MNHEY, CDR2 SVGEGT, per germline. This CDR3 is CASSPTPGQGALVLYEQYF. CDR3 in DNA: TGTGCCAGCAGCCCTACCCCGGGACAGGGGGCTTTAGTACTCTACGAGCAGTACTTC.

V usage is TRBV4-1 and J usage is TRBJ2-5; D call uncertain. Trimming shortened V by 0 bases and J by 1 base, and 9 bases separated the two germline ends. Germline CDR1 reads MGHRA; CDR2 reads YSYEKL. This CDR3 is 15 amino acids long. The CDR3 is CASSQDAQSQETQYF. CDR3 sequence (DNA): TGCGCCAGCAGCCAAGACGCCCAGTCCCAAGAGACCCAGTACTTC.

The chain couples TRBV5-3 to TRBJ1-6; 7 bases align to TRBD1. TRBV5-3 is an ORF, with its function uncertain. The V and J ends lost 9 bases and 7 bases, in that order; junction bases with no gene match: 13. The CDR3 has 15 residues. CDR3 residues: CAKSQGDWWNSPLHF. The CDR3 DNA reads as TGTGCCAAATCCCAGGGGGATTGGTGGAATTCACCCCTCCACTTT.

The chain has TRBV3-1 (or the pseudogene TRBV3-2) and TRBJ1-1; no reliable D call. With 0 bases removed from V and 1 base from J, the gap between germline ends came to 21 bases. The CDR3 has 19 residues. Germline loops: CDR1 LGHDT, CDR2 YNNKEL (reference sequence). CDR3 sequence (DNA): TGTGCCAGCAGCCAAGATCACCCCGTCCGCTTCGGAGGGAACACTGAAGCTTTCTTT. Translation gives CASSQDHPVRFGGNTEAFF.

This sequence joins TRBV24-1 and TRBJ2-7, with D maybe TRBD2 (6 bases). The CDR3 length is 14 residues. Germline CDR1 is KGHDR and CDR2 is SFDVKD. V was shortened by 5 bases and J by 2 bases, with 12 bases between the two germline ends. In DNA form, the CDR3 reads TGTGCCACCAGTGGTAGCGGTGGGGCCTACGAGCAGTACTTC. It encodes CATSGSGGAYEQYF.

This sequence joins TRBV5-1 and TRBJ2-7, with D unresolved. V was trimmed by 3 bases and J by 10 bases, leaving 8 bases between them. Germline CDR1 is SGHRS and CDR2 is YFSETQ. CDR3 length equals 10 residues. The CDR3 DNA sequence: TGCGCCAGCAGCTGGGAATACCAGTACTTC. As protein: CASSWEYQYF. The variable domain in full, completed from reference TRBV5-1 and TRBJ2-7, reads KAGVTQTPRYLIKTRGQQVTLSCSPISGHRSVSWYQQTPGQGLQFLFEYFSETQRNKGNFPGRFSGRQFSNSRSEMNVSTLELGDSALYLCASSWEYQYFGPGTRLTVT.

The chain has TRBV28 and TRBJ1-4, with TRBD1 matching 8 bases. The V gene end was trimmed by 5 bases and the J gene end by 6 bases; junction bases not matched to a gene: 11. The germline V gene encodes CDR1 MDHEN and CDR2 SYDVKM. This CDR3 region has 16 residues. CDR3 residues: CASSPPHPTGDEKLFF. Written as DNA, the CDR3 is TGTGCCAGCAGTCCACCACACCCGACAGGGGATGAAAAACTGTTTTTT.

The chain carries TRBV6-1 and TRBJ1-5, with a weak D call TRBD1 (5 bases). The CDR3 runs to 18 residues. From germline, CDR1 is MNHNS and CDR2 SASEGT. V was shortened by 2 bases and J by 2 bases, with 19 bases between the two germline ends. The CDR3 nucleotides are TGTGCCAGCAGTGAACACCCTCACGGGGCGGTCGGCAATCAGCCCCAGCATTTT. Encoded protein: CASSEHPHGAVGNQPQHF.

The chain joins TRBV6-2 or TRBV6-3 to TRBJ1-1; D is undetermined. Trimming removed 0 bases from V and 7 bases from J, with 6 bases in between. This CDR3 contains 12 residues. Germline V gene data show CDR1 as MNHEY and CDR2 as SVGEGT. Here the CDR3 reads CASSYSAVEAFF. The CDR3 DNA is TGTGCCAGCAGTTACTCGGCGGTTGAAGCTTTCTTT.

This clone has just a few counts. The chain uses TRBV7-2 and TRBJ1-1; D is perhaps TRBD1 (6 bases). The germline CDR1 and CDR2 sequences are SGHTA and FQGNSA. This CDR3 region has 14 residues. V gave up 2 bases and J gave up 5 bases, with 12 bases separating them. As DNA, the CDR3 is TGTGCCAGCAGCTTAAGGGGGAGAGGAACTGAAGCTTTCTTT. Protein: CASSLRGRGTEAFF.